Presented here are 10 T cell receptor beta chains from one specimen sequenced in a study of radiation and T cells in renal cell carcinoma (dated by TCRdb to about 2020). The library was obtained by the immunoSEQ multiplex PCR assay. What TCRdb holds here is the immuneACCESS table cut down to in-frame rearrangements. Part of the clones is not present; checked against another copy, under half of the missing clones reflect an unresolved V gene, and the others are unexplained. The sample profile shows roughly 140,000 clones; about nine tenths of them were found once. Approximately 13% of the sample rests with the top ten. Read against the paper, the sample's time point label means: blood 2 weeks post-SBRT. The sample's treatment or condition, from its label and the paper: 15 Gy SBRT to primary tumor, nephrectomy 4 weeks later. Specimen: blood, collected from a patient whose treatment included radiotherapy and nephrectomy. The receptor source for this set is a woman aged 50 to 60 with renal cell carcinoma.

The CDR3 bases are TGTGCCAGTAGTATCCCGTCTCTGGGGGCCTCTGGAAACACCATATATTTT. It is translated as CASSIPSLGASGNTIYF. The chain combines TRBV19 with TRBJ1-3; D possibly corresponds to TRBD1 (6 bases). Trimming pared 3 bases from V and 0 bases from J, leaving 15 bases between. CDR1 is LNHDA, CDR2 SQIVND, per germline (reference sequence). The CDR3 contains 17 residues.

The gene calls are TRBV19 and TRBJ2-5, with D perhaps TRBD2 (5 bases). Germline CDR1 and CDR2: LNHDA and SQIVND (reference sequence). The CDR3 contains 13 residues. The V and J ends lost 5 bases and 1 base respectively, with 8 bases between them. CDR3 sequence reads: CASSQDFQETQYF. The CDR3 bases are TGTGCCAGTAGTCAGGACTTCCAAGAGACCCAGTACTTC.

In DNA, the CDR3 is TGTGCCAGCAGCCTGGGACTTTCGACCTACGAGCAGTACTTC. Translating it yields CASSLGLSTYEQYF. The rearrangement links TRBV6-5 to TRBJ2-7; D might be TRBD2 (6 bases). Between the trimmed V and J ends, which lost 6 bases and 2 bases, there was a span of 14 bases. Germline CDR1 reads MNHEY; CDR2 reads SVGAGI. CDR3 size: 14 residues.

The V call is TRBV9, the J call TRBJ1-5; D is possibly TRBD1 (6 bases). Between the trimmed V and J ends, which lost 0 bases and 5 bases, there was a span of 9 bases. CDR3 length: 14 amino acids. The germline CDR1 and CDR2 sequences are SGDLS and YYNGEE. CDR3 bases: TGTGCCAGCAGCGTAGAGGCAGGGGATCAGCCCCAGCATTTT. As protein: CASSVEAGDQPQHF.

Comment on this clone: Other DNA sequences in the sample encode the same CDR3. The CDR3 nucleotides read TGCGCCAGCAGCTTAGGTGACACCGGGGAGCTGTTTTTT. Protein: CASSLGDTGELFF. This sequence joins TRBV5-1 and TRBJ2-2; D is ambiguous. V gave up 2 bases and J gave up 3 bases, with 5 bases separating them. From germline, CDR1 is SGHRS and CDR2 YFSETQ. This CDR3 has 13 residues.

This chain connects TRBV7-2 to TRBJ1-2; 7 bases are a match to TRBD1. The junction had 5 bases not matched to a gene; V was cut back by 0 bases and J by 7 bases. CDR3 size: 14 residues. Germline V gene lookup returns CDR1 SGHTA and CDR2 FQGNSA. The chain's CDR3 is CASSLALTGSGYTF. CDR3 nucleotides: TGTGCCAGCAGCTTAGCCCTGACAGGGTCTGGCTACACCTTC.

This sequence joins TRBV5-4 and TRBJ1-6; D is unresolved. This CDR3 contains 16 residues. Trimming left V 4 bases short and J 7 bases short, with 18 bases between. Germline V gene sequence: CDR1 SGHNT, CDR2 YYREEE (reference sequence). CDR3 sequence reads: CASSRLIELENSPLHF. CDR3 DNA: TGTGCCAGCAGCCGTCTTATTGAACTGGAAAATTCACCCCTCCACTTT.

The rearrangement uses TRBV5-1 and TRBJ1-1; D call uncertain. The germline V gene has CDR1 SGHRS and CDR2 YFSETQ. The CDR3 has 14 residues. V was shortened by 1 base and J by 4 bases, with 11 bases between the two germline ends. The CDR3 sequence: CASSLHMATTEAFF. CDR3 nucleotides: TGCGCCAGCAGCTTGCATATGGCCACCACTGAAGCTTTCTTT.

The J gene is TRBJ1-2, the V gene TRBV5-4; no definite D call. Trimming shortened V by 0 bases and J by 6 bases, and 9 bases separated the two germline ends. Germline assignment: CDR1 SGHNT and CDR2 YYREEE (reference sequence). The CDR3 spans 13 residues. In DNA, the CDR3 is TGTGCCAGCAGCTTGGACCGGCTTGATGGCTACACCTTC. Residues: CASSLDRLDGYTF.

The CDR3 sequence: CASTLQGAQGYTF. The CDR3, as DNA: TGTGCCAGCACTCTCCAGGGGGCGCAGGGCTACACCTTC. The chain couples TRBV5-4 to TRBJ1-2; 8 bases map to TRBD1. Germline CDR1 reads SGHNT; CDR2 reads YYREEE (reference sequence). Losses at the gene ends were 6 bases for V and 8 bases for J; bases not matched to a gene: 9. The CDR3 covers 13 residues.